This T cell receptor (beta chain) derives from a study of T cell repertoires in cytomegalovirus infection. About the research overall: In the study, CMV epitopes included recently identified HLA-C-restricted and well-studied HLA-B-restricted ones.

Overall study results and limits: HLA-C-restricted CMV-specific TCR beta clonotypes were dominant in the ex vivo response. Accumulated public TCR beta family frequency recognized individuals carrying CMV together with the relevant HLA.

Note on this clonotype: Its antigen is undetermined.

TCRdb reprocessed the reads with MiXCR, giving one entry per CDR3 protein. The sample holds 100,000 to 150,000 distinct CDR3 sequences; more than 25% are singletons and the top ten take around three fifths. The receptor's source is a human donor in good health (CMV status not recorded). Some clones in this sample may be carry-over from other donors' samples. Sequenced here: CD8+ T cells from cultured PBMCs, sampled from culture after CMV antigen stimulation.

CDR3 protein: CASSLRGTGTSRQYF. The CDR3 DNA reads TGTGCCAGCAGTTTACGAGGGACAGGGACAAGTAGGCAGTACTTC. This chain joins TRBV28 and TRBJ2-7, with 9 bases that match TRBD1. V shed 2 bases, J shed 9 bases, and the junction held 11 bases outside the gene matches. Germline CDR1 reads MDHEN; CDR2 reads SYDVKM. This CDR3 has 15 residues.